Presented here are 8 T cell receptor beta chains from one specimen sequenced in a study of T cells in Graves' hyperthyroidism and ophthalmopathy. The source material, RNA transcripts, was used to amplify TCR beta CDR3 regions. HTBI primers drove first-round RT-PCR of the TCR CDR3. TCRdb processed the multiplex PCR reads anew with MiXCR; each CDR3 protein has one entry. Among approximately 370,000 distinct CDR3 sequences listed, more than 12% were seen once. The source material was blood. These receptors were collected from a woman aged 30 to 39 with Graves' hyperthyroidism.

The V gene is TRBV12-3 or TRBV12-4, the J gene TRBJ2-2; D not resolved. Trimming shortened V by 2 bases and J by 7 bases, and 11 bases separated the two germline ends. This CDR3 has 14 amino acids. CDR3 sequence reads: CASSLPRPGGELFF. CDR3 sequence (DNA): TGTGCCAGCAGTTTACCCAGGCCGGGCGGGGAGCTGTTTTTT.

This clonotype was observed at least ten times. V is TRBV27 and J is TRBJ2-3; D might be TRBD2 (6 bases). V was trimmed by 8 bases and J by 7 bases, leaving 16 bases between them. The CDR3 sequence is 13 residues long. The germline CDR1 and CDR2 sequences are MNHEY and SMNVEV (reference sequence). The CDR3, as DNA: TGTGCCAGCTCTGCGGGGCTGGCAAATACGCAGTATTTT. Residues: CASSAGLANTQYF.

Many counts were recorded for this clonotype. This rearrangement joins TRBV18 to TRBJ1-4; 7 bases fit TRBD1. The germline V gene has CDR1 KGHSH and CDR2 LQKENI. The CDR3 consists of 15 residues. V gave up 3 bases and J gave up 0 bases; unmatched junction bases: 1. CDR3 sequence (DNA): TGTGCCAGCTCACCGGGACAGACAACTAATGAAAAACTGTTTTTT. This codes for CASSPGQTTNEKLFF. The complete variable domain, with remaining parts taken from reference TRBV18 and TRBJ1-4, reads NAGVMQNPRHLVRRRGQEARLRCSPMKGHSHVYWYRQLPEEGLKFMVYLQKENIIDESGMPKERFSAEFPKEGPSILRIQQVVRGDSAAYFCASSPGQTTNEKLFFGSGTQLSVL.

The rearrangement links TRBV12-3 or TRBV12-4 to TRBJ1-2; D possibly corresponds to TRBD1 (6 bases). The CDR3 has 12 amino acids. V lost 5 bases to trimming and J lost 7 bases, with 11 bases between them. The CDR3 spells CASSTGISGYTF. CDR3 DNA sequence: TGTGCCAGCAGTACAGGGATCTCTGGCTACACCTTC.

The chain has TRBV5-1 and TRBJ2-7; the D call may be TRBD1 or TRBD2 (7 bases each). This CDR3 region has 14 residues. Per the germline V gene, CDR1 is SGHRS and CDR2 is YFSETQ. The germline V and J ends were trimmed by 7 bases and 4 bases, with 18 bases remaining between them. The chain's CDR3 is CASRGTAGGYEQYF. CDR3 bases: TGCGCCAGCCGCGGGACAGCCGGGGGGTACGAGCAGTACTTC.

The gene calls are TRBV6-1 and TRBJ1-4, with D tentatively TRBD1 (5 bases). Trimming shortened V by 8 bases and J by 7 bases, and 14 bases separated the two germline ends. The length of the CDR3 is 13 residues. Germline assignment: CDR1 MNHNS and CDR2 SASEGT. The CDR3 sequence: CASRQGSFEKLFF. The CDR3 DNA follows: TGTGCCAGCCGGCAGGGATCCTTTGAAAAACTGTTTTTT.

This rearrangement joins TRBV12-3 or TRBV12-4 to TRBJ2-7; D uncertain. The V end lost 1 base, the J end lost 3 bases, and 13 bases lay between the germline ends. The CDR3 is 15 amino acids. This CDR3 is CASSLEQTNLYEQYF. For the CDR3, the DNA is TGTGCCAGCAGTTTAGAACAAACGAATCTCTACGAGCAGTACTTC.

This clonotype has ten or more counts. This chain connects TRBV20-1 to TRBJ2-7; D is undetermined. Trimming stripped 0 bases from V and 2 bases from J, with 11 bases between. CDR3 length: 14 residues. Germline loops: CDR1 DFQATT, CDR2 SNEGSKA (reference sequence). The CDR3, as DNA: TGCAGTGCTAGAGATCTTAGGCAGACCTACGAGCAGTACTTC. Protein product: CSARDLRQTYEQYF.